A selection of T cell receptor beta chains follows, all from one sample in a study of preoperative IRX-2 immunotherapy in early breast cancer. Generated by immunoSEQ multiplex PCR, the TCRdb table keeps only in-frame clones and is missing some. In the table there are about 19,000 clones, 85% of which are singletons. Here the sequenced sample was lymph node tissue, taken after IRX-2 immunotherapy. These receptors were taken from a human donor with breast cancer. CDR3s include the opening cysteine and the closing phenylalanine or tryptophan. A D gene is named only where the DNA matches it firmly. A clone size is listed for some rows: how often the clone was seen (once, few, many), or a class if it is expanded.

clone_size	j_call	d_call	v_call	cdr3_aa	cdr3_nt
.	TRBJ2-1	.	TRBV30	CAWSVQGLRYNEQFF	TGTGCCTGGAGTGTACAGGGACTAAGGTACAATGAGCAGTTCTTC
.	TRBJ2-3	.	TRBV11-3	CASSLGLGGPDTQYF	TGTGCCAGCAGCTTAGGGCTGGGGGGCCCAGATACGCAGTATTTT
.	TRBJ1-6	.	TRBV6-8	CASSPGSFNSPLHF	TGTGCCAGCAGCCCCGGGTCCTTTAATTCACCCCTCCACTTT
.	TRBJ1-2	TRBD1	TRBV18	CASSPSAGGASDLGYTF	TGTGCCAGCTCACCATCGGCAGGGGGCGCGTCAGATCTTGGCTACACCTTC
.	TRBJ2-3	TRBD2	TRBV7-6	CASSLVSHGLAGGPLDTQYF	TGTGCCAGCAGCTTAGTCAGCCACGGACTAGCGGGGGGGCCACTAGATACGCAGTATTTT
.	TRBJ1-2	.	TRBV10-2	CASSEGSYYGYTF	TGCGCCAGCAGTGAGGGAAGTTACTATGGCTACACCTTC
.	TRBJ1-2	.	TRBV23-1	CASSLQRDYGYTF	TGCGCCAGCAGTCTTCAGCGAGACTATGGCTACACCTTC
once	TRBJ2-4	TRBD1	TRBV11-3	CASSLVWQGDIQYF	TGTGCCAGCAGCTTAGTCTGGCAGGGGGACATTCAGTACTTC
.	TRBJ1-6	.	TRBV6-8	CASSYRSSYNSPLHF	TGTGCCAGCAGCTATCGAAGCTCCTATAATTCACCCCTCCACTTT
.	TRBJ1-6	.	TRBV19	CASRWGNSPLHF	TGTGCCAGTAGGTGGGGGAATTCACCCCTCCACTTT
.	TRBJ1-6	.	TRBV11-3	CASSATGTRVSPLHF	TGTGCCAGCAGCGCCACAGGGACTCGGGTGTCACCCCTCCACTTT
.	TRBJ2-3	TRBD2	TRBV29-1	CSALAGLTDTQYF	TGCAGCGCCTTAGCGGGGCTCACAGATACGCAGTATTTT
.	TRBJ1-2	.	TRBV28	CASSSAPMGGYTF	TGTGCCAGCAGTTCTGCCCCTATGGGTGGCTACACCTTC
.	TRBJ1-1	.	TRBV6-8	CASSNRIGGTEAFF	TGTGCCAGCAGTAACAGGATCGGGGGCACTGAAGCTTTCTTT
.	TRBJ2-5	.	TRBV19	CASRLTGGKETQYF	TGTGCCAGTAGGCTCACAGGTGGAAAGGAGACCCAGTACTTC
.	TRBJ2-1	TRBD2	TRBV10-2	CASSDGGDKFNEQFF	TGCGCCAGCAGTGACGGGGGGGATAAGTTCAATGAGCAGTTCTTC
.	TRBJ2-1	TRBD2	TRBV11-3	CASSPGLAGYNEQFF	TGTGCCAGCAGCCCCGGGCTAGCGGGATACAATGAGCAGTTCTTC
.	TRBJ1-2	.	TRBV28	CASSLQVDYGYTF	TGTGCCAGCAGTTTACAGGTTGACTATGGCTACACCTTC
few	TRBJ2-7	TRBD1	TRBV6-8	CATQTGQGAYEQYF	TGTGCCACCCAAACCGGCCAGGGGGCCTACGAGCAGTACTTC
.	TRBJ2-4	.	TRBV6-8	CASHPWSPGSIQYF	TGTGCCAGCCACCCTTGGAGTCCCGGCTCCATTCAGTACTTC
.	TRBJ2-3	TRBD2	TRBV29-1	CSVTSGGARDTQYF	TGCAGCGTTACTAGCGGGGGGGCTAGAGATACGCAGTATTTT
.	TRBJ2-7	TRBD1	TRBV11-3	CASSFGQAILSYEQYF	TGTGCCAGCAGCTTCGGACAGGCCATCCTGTCCTACGAGCAGTACTTC
few	TRBJ2-7	.	TRBV16	CASSPFAYGSYEQYF	TGTGCCAGCAGCCCCTTCGCGTACGGAAGTTACGAGCAGTACTTC
.	TRBJ2-5	.	TRBV18	CASSPPMGAGETQYF	TGTGCCAGCTCACCACCGATGGGGGCGGGGGAGACCCAGTACTTC
.	TRBJ1-5	.	TRBV19	CASSGALPQPQHF	TGTGCCAGTAGTGGGGCCCTGCCACAGCCCCAGCATTTT
.	TRBJ2-2	.	TRBV14	CASSQGRLGSTGELFF	TGTGCCAGCAGCCAAGGACGGCTTGGAAGTACCGGGGAGCTGTTTTTT
.	TRBJ2-1	TRBD2	TRBV19	CASSIAAGGYYNEQFF	TGTGCCAGTAGTATCGCGGCGGGGGGATACTACAATGAGCAGTTCTTC
.	TRBJ1-2	TRBD1	TRBV25-1	CASSGGFTGTANYGYTF	TGTGCCAGCAGTGGTGGGTTTACCGGGACAGCTAACTATGGCTACACCTTC
.	TRBJ2-1	TRBD2	TRBV10-2	CASSDRTSGRNEQFF	TGCGCCAGCAGTGACCGGACTAGCGGGAGAAATGAGCAGTTCTTC
.	TRBJ1-5	.	TRBV6-8	CASSYDSSNQPQHF	TGTGCCAGCAGTTATGACAGCAGCAATCAGCCCCAGCATTTT
.	TRBJ2-3	.	TRBV28	CASSRTAPTDTQYF	TGTGCCAGCAGTAGGACAGCCCCCACAGATACGCAGTATTTT
.	TRBJ1-2	.	TRBV6-8	CASSYRAGDYGYTF	TGTGCCAGCAGTTACCGGGCAGGCGACTATGGCTACACCTTC
few	TRBJ2-7	TRBD1	TRBV29-1	CSVGDRGYEQYF	TGCAGCGTTGGGGACAGGGGCTACGAGCAGTACTTC
.	TRBJ2-1	.	TRBV29-1	CSVEKGGNEQFF	TGCAGCGTTGAAAAGGGGGGAAATGAGCAGTTCTTC
once	TRBJ2-5	.	TRBV6-8	CASSYSISGGPSQETQYF	TGTGCCAGCAGTTACTCGATTTCTGGGGGGCCCTCACAAGAGACCCAGTACTTC
.	TRBJ1-6	.	TRBV19	CASKNRENSPLHF	TGTGCCAGTAAGAACAGGGAGAATTCACCCCTCCACTTT
.	TRBJ1-4	.	TRBV27	CASSSILRGTTNEKLFF	TGTGCCAGCAGTTCCATATTGCGGGGTACAACTAATGAAAAACTGTTTTTT
.	TRBJ1-3	TRBD1	TRBV6-8	CASSPTGGRNAGNTIYF	TGTGCCAGCAGTCCGACAGGGGGCCGTAATGCTGGAAACACCATATATTTT
.	TRBJ2-1	TRBD2	TRBV7-6	CASSLVAGDDFGEQFF	TGTGCCAGCAGCTTAGTAGCGGGAGATGATTTCGGTGAGCAGTTCTTC
.	TRBJ2-3	TRBD2	TRBV14	CASSQRQRGGTDTQYF	TGTGCCAGCAGCCAGCGCCAGCGGGGGGGCACAGATACGCAGTATTTT
once	TRBJ1-1	.	TRBV6-8	CASSILPGRSTEAFF	TGTGCCAGCAGTATTCTTCCGGGAAGAAGTACTGAAGCTTTCTTT
.	TRBJ1-1	TRBD1	TRBV18	CASSPDRANTEAFF	TGTGCCAGCTCGCCAGACAGGGCGAACACTGAAGCTTTCTTT
.	TRBJ2-4	.	TRBV11-3	CASSSPTLAKNIQYF	TGTGCCAGCAGCTCCCCGACGTTAGCCAAAAACATTCAGTACTTC
few	TRBJ2-5	TRBD1	TRBV19	CASSIFGQGALETQYF	TGTGCCAGTAGTATTTTCGGACAGGGGGCGTTGGAGACCCAGTACTTC
.	TRBJ1-6	.	TRBV29-1	CSVEVSSNSPLHF	TGCAGCGTTGAAGTATCAAGTAATTCACCCCTCCACTTT
.	TRBJ1-2	.	TRBV28	CASRRTLIYGYTF	TGTGCCAGCAGGCGGACCCTGATCTATGGCTACACCTTC
.	TRBJ1-3	TRBD1	TRBV11-3	CASSPSTGFGNTIYF	TGTGCCAGCAGCCCATCGACAGGGTTTGGAAACACCATATATTTT
.	TRBJ2-3	TRBD2	TRBV19	CASSIHPASGSADTQYF	TGTGCCAGTAGTATACACCCGGCTAGCGGGAGTGCAGATACGCAGTATTTT
once	TRBJ2-5	TRBD2	TRBV6-8	CASSSGLLRIETQYF	TGTGCCAGCAGTTCGGGACTACTCAGAATAGAGACCCAGTACTTC
.	TRBJ2-7	TRBD2	TRBV6-8	CASYEATSGDSYEQYF	TGTGCCAGCTACGAAGCGACTAGCGGGGACTCCTACGAGCAGTACTTC
.	TRBJ2-6	TRBD1	TRBV18	CASSPQGQGAYSGANVLTF	TGTGCCAGCTCACCGCAGGGACAGGGAGCTTACTCTGGGGCCAACGTCCTGACTTTC